This T cell receptor (beta chain) was sequenced in a study of ipilimumab plus nivolumab after autologous stem cell transplantation. V lost 4 bases and J 0 bases, leaving 22 bases between the germline ends. This CDR3 is built from 19 residues. CDR1 and CDR2 from the germline V gene are LGHNT and FRNRAP. Ipilimumab, 1 mg/kg, started 14 to 28 days after autologous transplant. Dosing: nivolumab 3 mg/kg IV, weeks 1, 4, 7, 10, then every two weeks to week 26. On this clone: Its antigen is unidentified.

TCRdb's table, derived via immunoSEQ multiplex PCR, lists solely in-frame clones and lacks some. The repertoire holds about 47,000 clones, with about 88% as singletons. Study-level results: The authors say TCR, Treg and microbiome findings warrant further study.

The genes are TRBV12-5 and TRBJ2-1; TRBD1 is a possible D gene (6 bases). The sample in question was PBMCs, obtained in a trial of ipilimumab plus nivolumab as post-transplant consolidation. This receptor was identified in a male donor with multiple myeloma. Here the CDR3 reads CASGSPSRQDTGSYNEQFF. In nucleotides, the CDR3 is TGTGCTAGTGGTTCGCCATCCCGACAGGACACCGGCTCCTACAATGAGCAGTTCTTC.